The present TCR beta chain was sequenced within a study of monozygotic twins with cystic fibrosis. Study results and limitations: Monozygotic CF twins shared more identical nucleotide clonotypes than unrelated patients. Co-twins had the most similar V usage for 13 of 16 pairs, J for 8. Median Simpson clonality of approximately 0.009 suggested naive T cells predominated.

This table comes from immunoSEQ multiplex PCR, and its TCRdb copy is limited to in-frame clones, with some not included. The sample lists over 30,000 clones; around 66% were seen once. Turning to this clone: Its target is unknown.

V was clipped by 5 bases and J by 3 bases; unmatched bases: 6. This CDR3 has 14 amino acids. Germline loops: CDR1 MGHDK, CDR2 SYGVNS. This TCR derives from a girl aged 5 to 17 with cystic fibrosis. Sequenced sample: blood. J is TRBJ2-7 and V is TRBV25-1; 8 nucleotides agree with TRBD1. Here the CDR3 reads CASSKQGVGYEQYF. The DNA for the CDR3 is TGTGCCAGCAGTAAACAGGGGGTAGGCTACGAGCAGTACTTC.